Listed below are T cell receptor beta chains from one sample, sequenced in a study of Ad26.COV2.S vaccination and SARS-CoV-2 variants. Profiling relied on immunoSEQ multiplex PCR, and the TCRdb table lists in-frame clones only, not all of them. Among hundreds of thousands of clones listed, roughly 90% were seen once. Material: peripheral blood, obtained in a trial of Ad26.COV2.S vaccine versus placebo. These receptors originate from a person between 18 and 60 years old who received the Ad26.COV2.S COVID-19 vaccine or a placebo. The CDR3 runs from the conserved cysteine through the conserved F or W. The order of the fields is J gene, D gene, V gene, clone size, CDR3 protein, CDR3 DNA. D genes are given only for firm matches. Clone size is not always given. Where it is, it says once, few, many or a class for expanded clones.

>TRBJ2-1|-|TRBV19|-
CASSIGRTTSYNEQFF
TGTGCCAGTAGTATTGGGAGGACTACCTCCTACAATGAGCAGTTCTTC
>TRBJ1-2|TRBD1|TRBV30|once
CAWVIGQAHGYTF
TGTGCCTGGGTAATCGGACAGGCCCATGGCTACACCTTC
>TRBJ2-1|-|TRBV9|few
CASSVVDGSYNEQFF
TGTGCCAGCAGCGTCGTGGATGGCAGCTACAATGAGCAGTTCTTC
>TRBJ2-5|TRBD2|TRBV7-2|-
CASSQSSGRGGGTQYF
TGTGCCAGCAGCCAATCTAGCGGGAGGGGAGGAGGGACCCAGTACTTC
>TRBJ2-1|-|TRBV18|-
CASSPTRGNEQFF
TGTGCCAGCTCACCGACCCGGGGCAATGAGCAGTTCTTC
>TRBJ2-7|TRBD2|TRBV6-5|-
CASSSPGLVGEQYF
TGTGCCAGCAGTTCACCGGGACTAGTGGGCGAGCAGTACTTC
>TRBJ2-1|-|TRBV5-5|-
CASSSGTSYNEQFF
TGTGCCAGCAGCTCGGGGACTTCCTACAATGAGCAGTTCTTC
>TRBJ2-1|-|TRBV7-9|-
CASSFTGPRDEQFF
TGTGCCAGCAGCTTTACGGGACCACGGGATGAGCAGTTCTTC
>TRBJ1-6|-|TRBV5-6|-
CASTSKGFVSPLHF
TGTGCCAGCACCTCCAAGGGTTTCGTTTCACCCCTCCACTTT
>TRBJ1-2|TRBD1|TRBV6-5|-
CASSYSRTGVNYGYTF
TGTGCCAGCAGTTACTCTAGGACAGGGGTTAACTATGGCTACACCTTC
>TRBJ2-1|TRBD2|TRBV4-1|-
CASSRVPGLGDEQFF
TGCGCCAGCAGCCGCGTCCCGGGACTAGGCGATGAGCAGTTCTTC
>TRBJ2-7|-|TRBV27|-
CASSFSTNYEQYF
TGTGCCAGCAGTTTCTCGACAAACTACGAGCAGTACTTC
>TRBJ1-4|TRBD1|TRBV9|-
CASSPRGRQGANEKLFF
TGTGCCAGCAGCCCCCGAGGCCGTCAGGGGGCTAATGAAAAACTGTTTTTT
>TRBJ2-7|TRBD1|TRBV5-6|-
CASSFGTVLTYEQYF
TGTGCCAGCAGCTTTGGGACAGTTCTTACCTACGAGCAGTACTTC
>TRBJ2-7|-|TRBV30|-
CACKTVYEQYF
TGTGCCTGCAAGACGGTATACGAGCAGTACTTC
>TRBJ1-2|-|TRBV9|-
CASSATGTLRGYTF
TGTGCCAGCAGCGCAACCGGGACACTCCGTGGCTACACCTTC
>TRBJ1-2|-|TRBV28|-
CASSLPQGGYTF
TGTGCCAGCAGTTTACCACAGGGTGGCTACACCTTC
>TRBJ2-1|TRBD2|TRBV15|-
CATSRDRLAGGDEQFF
TGTGCCACCAGCAGAGATAGACTAGCGGGAGGGGATGAGCAGTTCTTC
>TRBJ2-7|-|TRBV6-5|-
CASSYSSGSPYEQYF
TGTGCCAGCAGTTACTCGTCGGGATCCCCCTACGAGCAGTACTTC
>TRBJ2-7|-|TRBV7-2|-
CASSMGPHHEQYF
TGTGCCAGCAGTATGGGACCTCACCACGAGCAGTACTTC
>TRBJ1-5|-|TRBV6-5|-
CASRVGKQPQHF
TGTGCCAGCAGGGTAGGGAAACAGCCCCAGCATTTT
>TRBJ1-2|-|TRBV6-5|-
CASAVSRSYGYTF
TGTGCCAGCGCGGTGAGCAGGTCCTATGGCTACACCTTC
>TRBJ2-7|-|TRBV18|-
CASSPGQPGPYEQYF
TGTGCCAGCTCCCCAGGACAGCCTGGACCCTACGAGCAGTACTTC
>TRBJ2-1|TRBD2|TRBV6-2/TRBV6-3|-
CASSLGLAETNEQFF
TGTGCCAGCAGCCTAGGACTAGCGGAGACCAATGAGCAGTTCTTC
>TRBJ2-7|-|TRBV27|few
CASSLWTDNSYEQYF
TGTGCCAGCAGTCTGTGGACAGATAACTCCTACGAGCAGTACTTC
>TRBJ2-1|-|TRBV27|-
CASSFIPPYNEQFF
TGTGCCAGCAGTTTTATTCCGCCATACAATGAGCAGTTCTTC
>TRBJ2-7|TRBD1|TRBV30|-
CAWSGGQGTYEQYF
TGTGCCTGGAGTGGAGGACAGGGAACCTACGAGCAGTACTTC
>TRBJ2-2|-|TRBV12-5|-
CASGLGGTSNTGELFF
TGTGCTAGTGGTTTGGGAGGAACCTCGAACACCGGGGAGCTGTTTTTT
>TRBJ2-1|TRBD1|TRBV24-1|-
CATSDSRQGGYNEQFF
TGTGCCACCAGTGATTCTCGACAGGGCGGCTACAATGAGCAGTTCTTC
>TRBJ2-1|TRBD2|TRBV14|-
CASSQPTSGLYNEQFF
TGTGCCAGCAGCCAACCGACTAGCGGGCTCTACAATGAGCAGTTCTTC
>TRBJ1-2|-|TRBV7-2|-
CASSLLPGTYGYTF
TGTGCCAGCAGCTTATTACCAGGCACCTATGGCTACACCTTC
>TRBJ2-3|TRBD2|TRBV9|-
CASSLSGDSTDTQYF
TGTGCCAGCAGCCTGAGCGGGGATTCCACAGATACGCAGTATTTT
>TRBJ2-7|TRBD1|TRBV2|-
CASNRAGTGAYEQYF
TGTGCCAGCAACCGAGCCGGGACAGGCGCCTACGAGCAGTACTTC
>TRBJ1-2|-|TRBV7-2|-
CASSLAFLGNGYTF
TGTGCCAGCAGCTTAGCTTTTCTGGGAAATGGCTACACCTTC
>TRBJ2-5|-|TRBV12-3/TRBV12-4|-
CASSQGKGETQYF
TGTGCCAGCAGTCAAGGGAAGGGAGAGACCCAGTACTTC
>TRBJ2-4|-|TRBV11-2|-
CASSLVNIQYF
TGTGCCAGCAGCTTAGTAAACATTCAGTACTTC
>TRBJ2-7|-|TRBV10-3|-
CAISEGLANYEQYF
TGTGCCATCAGTGAAGGGCTAGCGAACTACGAGCAGTACTTC
>TRBJ1-5|-|TRBV6-2/TRBV6-3|-
CASSPRPGQNQPQHF
TGTGCCAGCAGTCCCCGTCCAGGACAGAATCAGCCCCAGCATTTT
>TRBJ2-2|-|TRBV19|-
CASSIGRGRDSGELFF
TGTGCCAGTAGTATAGGTCGGGGCAGGGACTCCGGGGAGCTGTTTTTT
>TRBJ2-5|-|TRBV28|-
CASSTTSAGRGETQYF
TGTGCCAGCAGTACGACCTCGGCAGGGAGAGGCGAGACCCAGTACTTC
>TRBJ2-3|TRBD2|TRBV7-9|-
CASSNVGRSSGRAYWGDTQYF
TGTGCCAGCAGCAACGTGGGGCGTTCTAGCGGGAGGGCCTATTGGGGAGATACGCAGTATTTT
>TRBJ1-1|-|TRBV19|-
CASSLNSLGEAFF
TGTGCCAGTAGCCTCAATTCACTGGGGGAAGCTTTCTTT
>TRBJ2-1|TRBD2|TRBV3-1/TRBV3-2|-
CASRVTSSREQFF
TGTGCCAGCAGAGTGACTAGCTCGAGGGAGCAGTTCTTC
>TRBJ1-4|TRBD1|TRBV6-5|-
CASSSWTGGNEKLFF
TGTGCCAGCAGTTCATGGACAGGGGGCAATGAAAAACTGTTTTTT
>TRBJ2-2|TRBD1|TRBV18|-
CASSPLTGIGTGVTGELFF
TGTGCCAGCTCACCATTGACCGGCATAGGGACAGGGGTCACCGGGGAGCTGTTTTTT
>TRBJ1-1|-|TRBV5-1|-
CASSLGGNTEAFF
TGCGCCAGCAGCTTGGGAGGAAACACTGAAGCTTTCTTT
>TRBJ1-5|-|TRBV10-3|-
CAISEDNSNQPQHF
TGTGCCATCAGTGAGGACAACAGCAATCAGCCCCAGCATTTT
>TRBJ2-5|-|TRBV10-3|-
CAISASKQRPETQYF
TGTGCCATCAGTGCGTCGAAACAGCGACCGGAGACCCAGTACTTC
>TRBJ2-6|-|TRBV27|-
CASSFFGSGANVLTF
TGTGCCAGCAGTTTCTTCGGTTCTGGGGCCAACGTCCTGACTTTC